These T cell receptor beta chains were read from a single sample in a study of blood T cell repertoires in COVID-19. Profiling relied on immunoSEQ multiplex PCR, and the TCRdb table lists in-frame clones only, not all of them. The sample includes about 250,000 clones, around 85% of them seen just once. The sequencing sample was made of peripheral blood. These receptors all stem from a middle-aged woman with active or convalescent COVID-19. Each CDR3 is given with its conserved first and last residue. The D gene is left open where the match is weak. Rows may omit the clone size; those that give it use once, few, many or a size class.

size | D | J | V | DNA | CDR3
- | - | TRBJ1-2 | TRBV19 | TGTGCCAGTAGTATCAGCTCTCCGGGGGCTAACTATGGCTACACCTTC | CASSISSPGANYGYTF
- | - | TRBJ2-2 | TRBV5-5 | TGTGCCAGCAGCTCGTCAGACTACACCGGGGAGCTGTTTTTT | CASSSSDYTGELFF
few | TRBD1 | TRBJ1-1 | TRBV10-3 | TGTGCCATCACTACCGGGACAGAAGGCACTGAAGCTTTCTTT | CAITTGTEGTEAFF
many | - | TRBJ1-6 | TRBV14 | TGTGCCAGCAGCCCTTTCCAGGGGAACTCACCCCTCCACTTT | CASSPFQGNSPLHF
- | - | TRBJ2-3 | TRBV7-6 | TGTGCCAGCAGCTTCCCCCCCGTAGATACGCAGTATTTT | CASSFPPVDTQYF
- | TRBD1 | TRBJ2-2 | TRBV5-1 | TGCGCCAGCAGCTTCGTTAAGGGGGCGACCGGGGAGCTGTTTTTT | CASSFVKGATGELFF
once | TRBD1 | TRBJ2-5 | TRBV7-8 | TGTGCCAGCAGCACCCGACAGGGCGTAGAGACCCAGTACTTC | CASSTRQGVETQYF
- | TRBD1 | TRBJ1-1 | TRBV6-6 | TGTGCCAGCAGCTTGATGGACAGGGACGCTTTCTTT | CASSLMDRDAFF
- | TRBD1 | TRBJ1-3 | TRBV4-2 | TGTGCCAGCAGCCAAACAGGGGATCGTGGAAACACCATATATTTT | CASSQTGDRGNTIYF
- | - | TRBJ2-3 | TRBV3-1/TRBV3-2 | TGTGCCAGCAGCCAAGCAATGACGTCCCGGGAGTATTTT | CASSQAMTSREYF
- | TRBD1 | TRBJ1-1 | TRBV6-6 | TGTGCCAGCAGCCCTGTCCGGACAGGGGGCACTGAAGCTTTCTTT | CASSPVRTGGTEAFF
- | - | TRBJ1-6 | TRBV19 | TGTGCCAGTAGTAGAGGGATCGGGAATTCACCCCTCCACTTT | CASSRGIGNSPLHF
- | - | TRBJ1-4 | TRBV6-6 | TGTGCCAGCAGAGTACAGGGAGCAACTAATGAAAAACTGTTTTTT | CASRVQGATNEKLFF
- | - | TRBJ1-2 | TRBV5-4 | TGTGCCAGCAGCAGGACAGACTATGGCTACACCTTC | CASSRTDYGYTF
- | - | TRBJ2-3 | TRBV7-3 | TGTGCCAGCAGCTCCCGTGGCGGGAGCACAGATACGCAGTATTTT | CASSSRGGSTDTQYF
- | - | TRBJ1-2 | TRBV7-2 | TGTGCCAGCAGCTTAGACATATCAGCTAACTATGGCTACACCTTC | CASSLDISANYGYTF
- | TRBD1 | TRBJ1-2 | TRBV19 | TGTGCCAGTAGCCCCCGGACAGGGGGCTGGGATGGCTACACCTTC | CASSPRTGGWDGYTF
- | - | TRBJ1-6 | TRBV3-1/TRBV3-2 | TGTGCCAGCACCCAGGGACAAAAGCGGTCACCCCTCCACTTT | CASTQGQKRSPLHF
- | - | TRBJ1-1 | TRBV28 | TGTGCCAGCAGTTTACTTAGGGGTTTTAACACTGAAGCTTTCTTT | CASSLLRGFNTEAFF
once | TRBD1 | TRBJ1-5 | TRBV18 | TGTGCCAGCTCACCCGGACAGGGGTTTCGAAATCAGCCCCAGCATTTT | CASSPGQGFRNQPQHF
once | TRBD2 | TRBJ2-3 | TRBV3-1/TRBV3-2 | TGTGCCAGCAGCAATAGCGGGGGTACGCAGTATTTT | CASSNSGGTQYF
- | - | TRBJ1-2 | TRBV4-1 | TGCGCCAGCAGCCAACCTCGAGTGAGGGATGGCTACACCTTC | CASSQPRVRDGYTF
- | - | TRBJ2-3 | TRBV6-5 | TGTGCCAGCAGTTTCTTAGCCGATCGGGGGTCGGATACGCAGTATTTT | CASSFLADRGSDTQYF
- | - | TRBJ1-2 | TRBV5-5 | TGTGCCAGCAGCTTGGCTGGGCTGGGAGGCTATGGCTACACCTTC | CASSLAGLGGYGYTF
- | TRBD2 | TRBJ2-7 | TRBV7-6 | TGTGCCAGCAGCTTAGCTAGCGGGGCTGGGTTGGGCGAGCAGTACTTC | CASSLASGAGLGEQYF